This TCR beta chain was found in a study of blood T cells in healthy people across ages. Findings of the study overall: It was found that TCR beta diversity correlated strongly with the percentage of naive T cells.

As regards this clonotype: Its cognate antigen is unknown.

Germline CDR1 DFQATT, CDR2 SNEGSKA (reference sequence). The length of the CDR3 is 15 residues. Unmatched junction bases numbered 13, after V lost 6 bases and J lost 4 bases. A second PCR, run for about 6 to 12 cycles, used a sample-barcoded 5' primer plus a J-beta primer mix. TCRdb used MiXCR to reprocess the 5' RACE reads, holding one entry per CDR3 protein. The sample yields just over 1 million distinct CDR3 sequences, 35% to 50% seen once. Donors gave around 9.8 milliliters of peripheral blood apiece. This chain uses TRBV20-1 with TRBJ2-7; 9 bases are a match to TRBD2. The source of this sequence is a woman aged 60 to 75 in good health. Sequencing was performed on blood. CDR3 in amino acids: CSATLPRAGGYEQYF. Written as DNA, the CDR3 is TGCAGTGCCACCCTACCGCGAGCGGGAGGATACGAGCAGTACTTC.